These 12 T cell receptor beta chains were sequenced from one sample in a study of blood T cell repertoires in COVID-19. Measured with immunoSEQ multiplex PCR; TCRdb has only the in-frame clones, and not every one. The sample consists of approximately 68,000 clones, roughly 84% of them appearing once. The sample comprised peripheral blood. These receptors were obtained from a woman in her sixties or seventies with acute or convalescent COVID-19.

The gene calls are TRBV18 and TRBJ1-1; TRBD1 matches at 8 bases. The germline CDR1 and CDR2 sequences are KGHSH and LQKENI. The CDR3 extends over 16 amino acids. The junction had 10 bases not matched to a gene; V was cut back by 2 bases and J by 5 bases. The CDR3 nucleotides read TGTGCCAGCTCACCAAACAGGGGGGCTATTGGTACTGAAGCTTTCTTT. Translated, it gives CASSPNRGAIGTEAFF.

This clone was seen a handful of times. The chain links TRBV14 to TRBJ1-2, with a weak D call TRBD1 (5 bases). The V and J ends lost 4 bases and 1 base respectively, with 10 bases between them. The germline gives CDR1 SGHDN, CDR2 FVKESK. The length of the CDR3 is 14 residues. For the CDR3, the DNA is TGTGCCAGCAGCCCGACAGCGAATAACTATGGCTACACCTTC. Amino acids: CASSPTANNYGYTF.

The chain is built from TRBV7-2 and TRBJ1-1; TRBD1 might be the D (5 bases). This CDR3 contains 16 residues. Trimming cost V 2 bases and J 5 bases, with 18 bases left between them. CDR1 and CDR2 from the germline V gene are SGHTA and FQGNSA. The CDR3 DNA reads TGTGCCAGCAGCTTACCCTTTCAGGTAGGGGAAACTGAAGCTTTCTTT. It codes for CASSLPFQVGETEAFF.

This clone showed up just a few times. This sequence joins TRBV7-2 and TRBJ2-7; TRBD1 is a possible D gene (6 bases). The CDR3 consists of 15 residues. The V gene's germline CDR1 is SGHTA and CDR2 FQGNSA. Trimming stripped 5 bases from V and 0 bases from J, with 14 bases between. CDR3: CASSGEGGYSYEQYF. CDR3 nucleotide sequence: TGTGCCAGCAGCGGGGAAGGGGGTTACTCCTACGAGCAGTACTTC.

In its sample, this clone was seen many times. V usage is TRBV2 and J usage is TRBJ2-1; no definite D call. This CDR3 comprises 16 residues. Trimming left V 1 base short and J 0 bases short, with 10 bases between. Germline assignment: CDR1 SNHLY and CDR2 FYNNEI. CDR3: CASSEGSVGSYNEQFF. In DNA form, the CDR3 reads TGTGCCAGCAGTGAAGGGAGCGTCGGCTCCTACAATGAGCAGTTCTTC.

The chain combines TRBV11-3 with TRBJ1-6; the D gene is possibly TRBD1 (6 bases). With 2 bases removed from V and 7 bases from J, the gap between germline ends came to 9 bases. Germline V gene lookup returns CDR1 SGHNT and CDR2 YENEEA. CDR3 size: 14 residues. CDR3 coding DNA: TGTGCCAGCAGCTTACAGGGGACAAATTCACCCCTCCACTTT. Protein product: CASSLQGTNSPLHF.

This sequence joins TRBV3-1 (or the pseudogene TRBV3-2) and TRBJ1-4, with a weak D call TRBD1 (5 bases). The CDR3 has 16 amino acids. Germline assignment: CDR1 LGHDT and CDR2 YNNKEL (reference sequence). The V and J ends lost 0 bases and 2 bases respectively, with 10 bases between them. The chain's CDR3 is CASSQDRGFTNEKLFF. The CDR3 DNA follows: TGTGCCAGCAGCCAAGATAGGGGATTTACTAATGAAAAACTGTTTTTT.

The genes are TRBV3-1 (or the pseudogene TRBV3-2) and TRBJ2-1; tentative D call: TRBD1 (6 bases). CDR3 size: 15 residues. The V and J ends lost 1 base and 4 bases respectively, with 11 bases between them. Germline values: CDR1 LGHDT, CDR2 YNNKEL (reference sequence). CDR3 region: CASSQGWGPYNEQFF. As DNA, the CDR3 is TGTGCCAGCAGCCAAGGGTGGGGGCCTTACAATGAGCAGTTCTTC.

V usage is TRBV5-1 and J usage is TRBJ1-1, with 9 bases identical to TRBD1. The CDR3 sequence is 15 residues long. V shed 3 bases, J shed 4 bases, and the junction held 7 bases outside the gene matches. The germline gives CDR1 SGHRS, CDR2 YFSETQ. In DNA form, the CDR3 reads TGCGCCAGCAGCTACCGGGACAGGGCGATCACTGAAGCTTTCTTT. Amino acids: CASSYRDRAITEAFF.

This chain connects TRBV29-1 to TRBJ2-2; tentative D call: TRBD2 (5 bases). From germline, CDR1 is SQVTM and CDR2 ANQGSEA. The CDR3 is 13 amino acids. Deletions cut 4 bases from V and 4 bases from J, with 10 bases between. In DNA, the CDR3 is TGCAGCGTTGGGACTTTGGGCACCGGGGAGCTGTTTTTT. Translation: CSVGTLGTGELFF.

The chain joins TRBV19 to TRBJ1-1, with D maybe TRBD1 (6 bases). Germline V CDR1 and CDR2: LNHDA, SQIVND (reference sequence). V was pared by 5 bases and J by 8 bases, with 15 bases between. The CDR3 consists of 13 residues. CDR3 bases: TGTGCCAGTAGTCCCCGGGGAAGGGGGGAAGCTTTCTTT. Protein: CASSPRGRGEAFF.

J is TRBJ1-2 and V is TRBV10-1, with unresolved D. Trimming left V 2 bases short and J 2 bases short, with 6 bases between. The CDR3 loop spans 13 amino acids. Per germline, CDR1 WNHNN and CDR2 SYGVQD (reference sequence). Here the CDR3 reads CASSENQNYGYTF. DNA for the CDR3: TGCGCCAGCAGTGAGAATCAAAACTATGGCTACACCTTC.